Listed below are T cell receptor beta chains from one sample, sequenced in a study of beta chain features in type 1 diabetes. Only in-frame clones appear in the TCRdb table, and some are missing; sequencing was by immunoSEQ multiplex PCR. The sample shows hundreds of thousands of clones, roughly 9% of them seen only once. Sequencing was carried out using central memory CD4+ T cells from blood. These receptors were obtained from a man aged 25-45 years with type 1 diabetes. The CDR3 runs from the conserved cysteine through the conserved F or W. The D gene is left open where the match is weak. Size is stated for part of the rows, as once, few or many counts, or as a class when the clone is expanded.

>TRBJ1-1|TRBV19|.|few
CASREPGQVTDTEAFF
TGTGCCAGTAGGGAACCGGGCCAGGTAACGGACACTGAAGCTTTCTTT
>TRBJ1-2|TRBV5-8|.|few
CASSAGVSNYGYTF
TGTGCCAGCAGCGCGGGAGTGTCCAACTATGGCTACACCTTC
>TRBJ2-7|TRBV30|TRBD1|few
CAFKGQGAHEQYF
TGTGCTTTTAAGGGACAGGGGGCACACGAGCAGTACTTC
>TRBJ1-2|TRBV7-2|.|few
CASSLLLGYTF
TGTGCCAGCAGCTTATTGCTGGGCTACACCTTC
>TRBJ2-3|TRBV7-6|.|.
CASSLALGDTQYF
TGTGCCAGCAGCTTAGCCTTAGGGGATACGCAGTATTTT
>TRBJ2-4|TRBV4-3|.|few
CASSQDHASKNIQYF
TGCGCCAGCAGCCAAGATCACGCTAGCAAAAACATTCAGTACTTC
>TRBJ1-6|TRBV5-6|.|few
CASGGGSYNSPLHF
TGTGCCAGCGGAGGGGGTTCCTATAATTCACCCCTCCACTTT
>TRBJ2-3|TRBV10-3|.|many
CAIRSPDGDTQYF
TGTGCCATCAGGAGTCCTGATGGAGATACGCAGTATTTT
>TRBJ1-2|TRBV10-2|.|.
CASSDSRYGYTF
TGCGCCAGCAGTGACTCCCGGTATGGCTACACCTTC
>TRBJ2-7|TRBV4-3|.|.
CASSQEQGKYEQYF
TGCGCCAGCAGCCAAGAGCAGGGGAAATACGAGCAGTACTTC
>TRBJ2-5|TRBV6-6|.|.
CASSMTSSETQYF
TGTGCCAGCAGCATGACTAGTTCCGAGACCCAGTACTTC
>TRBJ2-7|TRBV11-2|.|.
CASSSPGEGIYEQYF
TGTGCCAGCAGCTCACCAGGGGAAGGCATCTACGAGCAGTACTTC
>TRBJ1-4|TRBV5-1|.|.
CASSLGAEEKLFF
TGCGCCAGCAGCTTAGGGGCTGAGGAAAAACTGTTTTTT
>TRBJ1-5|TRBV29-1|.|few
CSVHFNRGYQPQHF
TGCAGCGTTCATTTTAACCGGGGGTATCAGCCCCAGCATTTT
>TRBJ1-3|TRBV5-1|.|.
CASSLFGVSGNTIYF
TGCGCCAGCAGCTTGTTTGGAGTTTCTGGAAACACCATATATTTT
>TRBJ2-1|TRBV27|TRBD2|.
CASSLTSGSLVSSYNEQFF
TGTGCCAGCAGTTTAACTAGCGGGTCCTTGGTAAGCTCCTACAATGAGCAGTTCTTC
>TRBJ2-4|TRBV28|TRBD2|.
CASSSPGLAGIQYF
TGTGCCAGCAGCTCACCGGGACTAGCAGGCATTCAGTACTTC
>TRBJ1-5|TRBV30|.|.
CAWNSGANQPQHF
TGTGCCTGGAATTCAGGGGCCAATCAGCCCCAGCATTTT
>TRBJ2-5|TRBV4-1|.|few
CASSSDSEAQYF
TGCGCCAGCAGCTCGGATTCTGAGGCCCAGTACTTC
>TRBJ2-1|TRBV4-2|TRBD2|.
CASSQRELAGGRYEQFF
TGTGCCAGCAGCCAACGAGAACTAGCGGGGGGGCGTTATGAGCAGTTCTTC
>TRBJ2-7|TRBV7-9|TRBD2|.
CASSLRQTGRAYEQYF
TGTGCCAGCAGCCTCAGGCAAACGGGGAGGGCCTACGAGCAGTACTTC
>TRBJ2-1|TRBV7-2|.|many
CASSLARDNEQFF
TGTGCCAGCAGCTTAGCCAGAGACAATGAGCAGTTCTTC
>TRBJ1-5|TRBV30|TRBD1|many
CAWSMDRNQPQHF
TGTGCCTGGAGTATGGACAGGAATCAGCCCCAGCATTTT
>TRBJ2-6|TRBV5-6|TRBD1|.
CASSWDRAANVLTF
TGTGCCAGCAGCTGGGACAGGGCGGCCAACGTCCTGACTTTC
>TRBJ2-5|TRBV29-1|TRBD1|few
CSVNRGQETQYF
TGCAGCGTCAACAGGGGTCAAGAGACCCAGTACTTC
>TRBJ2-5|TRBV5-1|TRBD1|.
CASSLGQVQETQYF
TGCGCCAGCAGCTTAGGACAGGTTCAAGAGACCCAGTACTTC
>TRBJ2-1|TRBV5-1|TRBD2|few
CASSLAGTSNEQFF
TGCGCCAGCAGCTTGGCCGGGACTAGTAATGAGCAGTTCTTC
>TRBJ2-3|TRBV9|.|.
CASSVGGGRTGTQYF
TGTGCCAGCAGCGTAGGCGGGGGCCGAACAGGTACGCAGTATTTT
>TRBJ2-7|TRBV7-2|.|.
CASSFQGSDSGYEQYF
TGTGCCAGCAGCTTCCAGGGGTCGGATTCTGGGTACGAGCAGTACTTC
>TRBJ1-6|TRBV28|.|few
CASSTPRENSPLHF
TGTGCCAGCAGTACCCCCAGGGAGAATTCACCCCTCCACTTT
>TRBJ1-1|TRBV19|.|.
CASSIPRGGPANTEAFF
TGTGCCAGTAGTATCCCCCGCGGGGGGCCAGCGAACACTGAAGCTTTCTTT
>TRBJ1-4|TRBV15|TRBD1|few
CATSGTGGVGEKLFF
TGTGCCACCAGCGGGACAGGGGGCGTCGGTGAAAAACTGTTTTTT
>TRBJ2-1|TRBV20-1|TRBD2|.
CSARREGEQFF
TGCAGTGCACGCAGGGAGGGTGAGCAGTTCTTC
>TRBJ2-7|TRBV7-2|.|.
CASSRLEGYEQYF
TGTGCCAGCAGCCGCCTGGAGGGCTACGAGCAGTACTTC
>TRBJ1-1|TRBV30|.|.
CAWTWGANTEAFF
TGTGCCTGGACGTGGGGGGCAAACACTGAAGCTTTCTTT
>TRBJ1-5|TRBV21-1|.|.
CARESQPQHF
TGTGCCAGAGAGAGTCAGCCCCAGCATTTT
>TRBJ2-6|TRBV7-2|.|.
CASSLVFGANVLTF
TGTGCCAGCAGCTTAGTCTTCGGGGCCAACGTCCTGACTTTC
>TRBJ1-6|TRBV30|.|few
CAGGSSYNSPLHF
TGTGCCGGGGGAAGCTCCTATAATTCACCCCTCCACTTT
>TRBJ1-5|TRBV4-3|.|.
CASSQDWEGGDQPQHF
TGCGCCAGCAGCCAAGATTGGGAAGGGGGGGATCAGCCCCAGCATTTT
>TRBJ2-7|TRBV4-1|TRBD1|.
CASSQSYRDRALMGEQYF
TGCGCCAGCAGCCAATCTTATCGGGACAGGGCCTTAATGGGCGAGCAGTACTTC
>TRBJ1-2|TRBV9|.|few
CASSAMGDYGYTF
TGTGCCAGCAGCGCAATGGGGGACTATGGCTACACCTTC
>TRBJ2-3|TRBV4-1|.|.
CASSQEDSRNTQYF
TGCGCCAGCAGCCAAGAGGACTCTAGAAATACGCAGTATTTT
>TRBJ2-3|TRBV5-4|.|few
CASSLGGRGALGDTQYF
TGTGCCAGCAGCTTGGGTGGACGGGGGGCCTTAGGGGATACGCAGTATTTT
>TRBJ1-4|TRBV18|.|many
CASSPPGQGGEKLFF
TGTGCCAGCTCACCACCGGGCCAGGGAGGTGAAAAACTGTTTTTT
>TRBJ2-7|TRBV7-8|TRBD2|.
CASSFELAEREQYF
TGTGCCAGCAGCTTCGAACTAGCGGAACGCGAGCAGTACTTC
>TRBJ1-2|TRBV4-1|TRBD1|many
CASSQPDRVINYGYTF
TGCGCCAGCAGCCAACCGGACAGGGTGATCAACTATGGCTACACCTTC
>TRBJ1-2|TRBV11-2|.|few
CASSLREDGYTF
TGTGCCAGCAGCTTGAGGGAAGATGGCTACACCTTC
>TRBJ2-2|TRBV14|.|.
CASSQDLPRAGELFF
TGTGCCAGCAGCCAAGATCTCCCCAGGGCCGGGGAGCTGTTTTTT
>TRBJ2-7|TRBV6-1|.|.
CASSQSGTAYEQYF
TGTGCCAGCAGCCAATCCGGGACTGCCTACGAGCAGTACTTC
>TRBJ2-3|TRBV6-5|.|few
CASSTNLDTQYF
TGTGCCAGCAGTACAAATCTGGATACGCAGTATTTT
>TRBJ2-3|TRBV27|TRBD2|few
CASSLAPGGLPDTQYF
TGTGCCAGCAGTTTGGCACCGGGGGGGCTGCCAGATACGCAGTATTTT
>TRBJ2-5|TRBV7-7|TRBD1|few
CASSADRGETQYF
TGTGCCAGCAGCGCAGACAGGGGTGAGACCCAGTACTTC
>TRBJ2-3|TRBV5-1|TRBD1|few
CASSTDRGEDTQYF
TGCGCCAGCAGCACAGACAGGGGAGAGGATACGCAGTATTTT
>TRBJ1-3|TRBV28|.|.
CASTTTRSGNTIYF
TGTGCCAGCACCACTACCCGCTCTGGAAACACCATATATTTT
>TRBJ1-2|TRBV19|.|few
CASSPGADYGYTF
TGTGCCAGTAGCCCAGGGGCTGACTATGGCTACACCTTC
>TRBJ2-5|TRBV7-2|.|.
CASSFNQGGEGETQYF
TGTGCCAGCAGCTTTAATCAGGGCGGGGAAGGAGAGACCCAGTACTTC
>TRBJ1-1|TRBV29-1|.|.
CSVAYAGEAFF
TGCAGCGTCGCCTACGCGGGTGAAGCTTTCTTT